A selection of T cell receptor beta chains follows, all from one sample in a study of shared clonotypes between healthy human individuals. This table comes from immunoSEQ multiplex PCR, and its TCRdb copy is limited to in-frame clones, with some not included. The sample yields about 2,500,000 clones, 90% to 95% seen once. Specimen: naive CD4+ T cells sorted from blood. The receptors here all came from a man younger than 35 in good health. CDR3s include the opening cysteine and the closing phenylalanine or tryptophan. The order of the fields is D gene, V gene, clone size, J gene, CDR3 protein, CDR3 DNA. A D gene is named only where the DNA matches it firmly. Expanded clones get a size class; other rows say once, few or many, or leave the size out.

d_gene: .; v_gene: TRBV5-1; abundance: .; j_gene: TRBJ2-1; CDR3aa: CASSLAWSGSEQFF; CDR3nt: TGCGCCAGCAGCTTGGCCTGGAGCGGATCTGAGCAGTTCTTC
d_gene: .; v_gene: TRBV11-3; abundance: .; j_gene: TRBJ2-1; CDR3aa: CASSNRLGSNEQFF; CDR3nt: TGTGCCAGCAGCAACCGACTAGGAAGTAATGAGCAGTTCTTC
d_gene: .; v_gene: TRBV6-1; abundance: .; j_gene: TRBJ2-7; CDR3aa: CASSNWGAYEQYF; CDR3nt: TGTGCCAGCAGTAACTGGGGGGCCTACGAGCAGTACTTC
d_gene: TRBD2; v_gene: TRBV6-5; abundance: .; j_gene: TRBJ2-3; CDR3aa: CASSAGVGDTQYF; CDR3nt: TGTGCCAGCAGTGCGGGAGTTGGAGATACGCAGTATTTT
d_gene: TRBD1; v_gene: TRBV5-1; abundance: .; j_gene: TRBJ2-3; CDR3aa: CASSPGTGRGGTDTQYF; CDR3nt: TGCGCCAGCAGCCCGGGGACAGGCCGCGGGGGCACAGATACGCAGTATTTT
d_gene: .; v_gene: TRBV11-2; abundance: .; j_gene: TRBJ2-7; CDR3aa: CASSLATLTPEPSSYEQYF; CDR3nt: TGTGCCAGCAGCTTAGCGACCCTGACGCCCGAACCAAGCTCCTACGAGCAGTACTTC
d_gene: .; v_gene: TRBV5-6; abundance: .; j_gene: TRBJ2-3; CDR3aa: CASSEGDSRVDTQYF; CDR3nt: TGTGCCAGCAGCGAGGGGGACTCCAGGGTAGATACGCAGTATTTT
d_gene: TRBD1; v_gene: TRBV6-5; abundance: .; j_gene: TRBJ1-6; CDR3aa: CASRGQGGSPLHF; CDR3nt: TGTGCCAGCAGGGGACAGGGAGGTTCACCCCTCCACTTT
d_gene: TRBD1; v_gene: TRBV5-6; abundance: .; j_gene: TRBJ1-6; CDR3aa: CASSSGRLTGLSSPLHF; CDR3nt: TGTGCCAGCAGCTCAGGAAGATTGACAGGGTTAAGCTCACCCCTCCACTTT
d_gene: .; v_gene: TRBV5-1; abundance: .; j_gene: TRBJ2-5; CDR3aa: CASLRQGGGETQYF; CDR3nt: TGCGCCAGCCTTAGGCAGGGCGGGGGCGAGACCCAGTACTTC
d_gene: .; v_gene: TRBV6-1; abundance: .; j_gene: TRBJ1-3; CDR3aa: CASERGALGNTIYF; CDR3nt: TGTGCCAGCGAGCGAGGGGCGCTGGGAAACACCATATATTTT
d_gene: .; v_gene: TRBV7-9; abundance: .; j_gene: TRBJ2-7; CDR3aa: CASSLVTGASYEQYF; CDR3nt: TGTGCCAGCAGCTTAGTCACGGGTGCGTCCTACGAGCAGTACTTC
d_gene: .; v_gene: TRBV10-3; abundance: once; j_gene: TRBJ2-7; CDR3aa: CAASTVSLEQYF; CDR3nt: TGTGCCGCATCGACAGTTTCGCTGGAGCAGTACTTC
d_gene: .; v_gene: TRBV5-6; abundance: once; j_gene: TRBJ2-3; CDR3aa: CASSLAAYPGDF; CDR3nt: TGTGCCAGCAGCTTGGCTGCATACCCGGGGGATTTT
d_gene: .; v_gene: TRBV30; abundance: .; j_gene: TRBJ2-2; CDR3aa: CAWSSRPGELFF; CDR3nt: TGTGCCTGGAGTTCCCGGCCCGGGGAGCTGTTTTTT